Sequencing of this T cell receptor beta chain was carried out in a study of T cells in Graves' hyperthyroidism and ophthalmopathy. Notes on the study in general: Blood also held most thyroid clonotypes expanded beyond 0.001.

From RNA transcripts, TCR beta CDR3 regions were amplified. HTBI primers were employed in a first-round RT-PCR of the TCR CDR3. TCRdb reprocessed the multiplex PCR reads via MiXCR and lists one record per CDR3 protein. Among over 150,000 distinct CDR3 sequences listed, 17% were seen once. Worth noting for this clonotype: Its matching antigen is unknown.

Graves' hyperthyroidism showing no ophthalmopathy progression within 18 months was considered stable. Criteria for exclusion of patients were uncontrolled infection, other autoimmune disease, pregnancy or lactation. The CDR3 runs 13 residues. The V and J ends lost 11 bases and 6 bases, in that order; junction bases with no gene match: 9. From germline, CDR1 is SNHLY and CDR2 FYNNEI. The sequence was obtained from a woman in her fifties or sixties with Graves' hyperthyroidism. V is TRBV2 and J is TRBJ1-5, with 8 bases aligning to TRBD1. Source material: blood. The CDR3 DNA sequence: TGTGCCTCCGGACAGGGAGTTGGTCAGCCCCAGCATTTT. Translation gives CASGQGVGQPQHF.